The rows below give T cell receptor beta chains drawn from one sample of a study of CD8 T cells in Susac syndrome. TCRdb itself ran the immunoSEQ multiplex PCR reads through MiXCR, one entry per CDR3 protein. In the table there are hundreds of thousands of distinct CDR3 sequences, around 85% of which are singletons. Source material: CD8+ T cells from PBMCs. The receptors derive from a human donor with multiple sclerosis. CDR3s include the opening cysteine and the closing phenylalanine or tryptophan. Fields, in order: clone size, CDR3 length, D gene, V gene, J gene, CDR3 DNA, CDR3 protein. D genes are given only for firm matches. Expanded clones get a size class; other rows say once, few or many, or leave the size out.

size: -; length: 15; D: TRBD1; V: TRBV5-1; J: TRBJ1-3; DNA: TGCGCCAGCAGCTTGGAGACAGGGGAGGGAAACACCATATATTTT; CDR3: CASSLETGEGNTIYF
size: once; length: 17; D: -; V: TRBV11-2; J: TRBJ1-1; DNA: TGTGCCAGCAGCTTATGGCGTTCCTTGGACACGAACACTGAAGCTTTCTTT; CDR3: CASSLWRSLDTNTEAFF
size: -; length: 11; D: -; V: TRBV27; J: TRBJ2-7; DNA: TGTGCCAGCATAAGAGGTGGCGAGCAGTACTTC; CDR3: CASIRGGEQYF
size: once; length: 12; D: -; V: TRBV29-1; J: TRBJ2-1; DNA: TGCAGCGTTGTGGCCACTATGGATGAGCAGTTCTTC; CDR3: CSVVATMDEQFF
size: -; length: 14; D: -; V: TRBV9; J: TRBJ2-7; DNA: TGTGCCAGCAGCGTAGATAACAGCCCCTACGAGCAGTACTTC; CDR3: CASSVDNSPYEQYF
size: -; length: 16; D: TRBD1; V: TRBV9; J: TRBJ2-2; DNA: TGTGCCAGCAGCGCCGGGGCGCAGGGGGTCAACGGGGAGCTGTTTTTT; CDR3: CASSAGAQGVNGELFF
size: -; length: 15; D: TRBD1; V: TRBV27; J: TRBJ2-7; DNA: TGTGCCAGCACTTCGGGACAGGGCCTCCTCTACGGGCAGTACTTC; CDR3: CASTSGQGLLYGQYF
size: -; length: 13; D: -; V: TRBV7-9; J: TRBJ2-5; DNA: TGTGCCAGCACCACTTACCACGAAGAGACCCAGTACTTC; CDR3: CASTTYHEETQYF
size: -; length: 14; D: TRBD1; V: TRBV2; J: TRBJ2-7; DNA: TGTGCCAGCAGGGCCGGGACAGGGGCCTACGAGCAGTACTTC; CDR3: CASRAGTGAYEQYF
size: once; length: 14; D: -; V: TRBV29-1; J: TRBJ2-2; DNA: TGCAGCGTCACAGGTTGGCTAGGAACCGGGGAGCTGTTTTTT; CDR3: CSVTGWLGTGELFF
size: few; length: 13; D: -; V: TRBV6-1; J: TRBJ2-1; DNA: TGTGCCAGCAGCCGAGGGCCCGGCAATGAGCAGTTCTTC; CDR3: CASSRGPGNEQFF
size: once; length: 14; D: -; V: TRBV12-3/TRBV12-4; J: TRBJ2-2; DNA: TGTGCCAGCAGTACCGGGACTGACCTCGGGGAGCTGTTTTTT; CDR3: CASSTGTDLGELFF
size: once; length: 16; D: -; V: TRBV11-2; J: TRBJ1-1; DNA: TGTGCCAGCAGCTCAGACCCGGCTCGGGCGGACACTGAAGCTTTCTTT; CDR3: CASSSDPARADTEAFF
size: -; length: 12; D: -; V: TRBV6-6; J: TRBJ1-1; DNA: TGTGCCAGCAGTTACCGGGTAACTGAAGCTTTCTTT; CDR3: CASSYRVTEAFF
size: -; length: 14; D: TRBD1; V: TRBV30; J: TRBJ2-7; DNA: TGTGCCTGGAGTGTAGGCGGGACAGGGAGCGAGCAGTACTTC; CDR3: CAWSVGGTGSEQYF
size: -; length: 16; D: TRBD2; V: TRBV29-1; J: TRBJ2-2; DNA: TGCAGCGTTGTTGGGCTAGCGGAAATTAACACCGGGGAGCTGTTTTTT; CDR3: CSVVGLAEINTGELFF
size: -; length: 13; D: TRBD1; V: TRBV29-1; J: TRBJ2-7; DNA: TGCAGCGCGACAGACAGGGCAGTCGACGAGCAGTACTTC; CDR3: CSATDRAVDEQYF
size: -; length: 16; D: -; V: TRBV5-1; J: TRBJ2-3; DNA: TGCGCCAGCAGCATTACCAGGGAATCTAGCACAGATACGCAGTATTTT; CDR3: CASSITRESSTDTQYF
size: -; length: 16; D: TRBD1; V: TRBV10-1; J: TRBJ2-7; DNA: TGCGCCAGCAGTGACAAGGGGGCTGATAACTCCTACGAGCAGTACTTC; CDR3: CASSDKGADNSYEQYF
size: -; length: 14; D: -; V: TRBV5-1; J: TRBJ2-2; DNA: TGCGCCAGCAGCTGGGCAGTGAACACCGGGGAGCTGTTTTTT; CDR3: CASSWAVNTGELFF
size: -; length: 14; D: TRBD2; V: TRBV6-5; J: TRBJ2-2; DNA: TGTGCCAGCAGAAAGCGGGAGCTTACCGGGGAGCTGTTTTTT; CDR3: CASRKRELTGELFF
size: few; length: 15; D: -; V: TRBV27; J: TRBJ1-1; DNA: TGTGCCAGCAGTTTATCCGCAGGGGTGAACACTGAAGCTTTCTTT; CDR3: CASSLSAGVNTEAFF
size: once; length: 15; D: -; V: TRBV4-1; J: TRBJ2-2; DNA: TGCGCCAGCAGCCAAGATCGGGCGGAGACCGGGGAGCTGTTTTTT; CDR3: CASSQDRAETGELFF
size: -; length: 15; D: -; V: TRBV2; J: TRBJ1-1; DNA: TGTGCCAGCTTGTCGGGCGTCCTCCCCACGGGTGAAGCTTTCTTT; CDR3: CASLSGVLPTGEAFF
size: few; length: 14; D: -; V: TRBV27; J: TRBJ2-7; DNA: TGTGCCAGCAGTTTGGCGGGCCGTCTCTACGAGCAGTACTTC; CDR3: CASSLAGRLYEQYF